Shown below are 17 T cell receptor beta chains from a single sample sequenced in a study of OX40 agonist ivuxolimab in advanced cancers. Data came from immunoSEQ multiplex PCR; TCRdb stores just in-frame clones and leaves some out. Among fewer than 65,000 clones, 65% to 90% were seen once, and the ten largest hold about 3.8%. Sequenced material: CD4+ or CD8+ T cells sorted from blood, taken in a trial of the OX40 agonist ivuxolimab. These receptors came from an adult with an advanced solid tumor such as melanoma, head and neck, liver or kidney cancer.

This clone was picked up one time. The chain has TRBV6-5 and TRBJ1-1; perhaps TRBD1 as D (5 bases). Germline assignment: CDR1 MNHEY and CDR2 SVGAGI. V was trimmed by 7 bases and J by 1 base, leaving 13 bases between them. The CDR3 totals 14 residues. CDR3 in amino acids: CASNRRDGNTEAFF. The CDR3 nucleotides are TGTGCCAGCAATCGGAGGGACGGGAACACTGAAGCTTTCTTT.

CDR3 sequence reads: CASSLDSEQFF. CDR3 in DNA: TGCGCCAGCAGCCTGGACAGCGAGCAGTTCTTC. This chain joins TRBV4-1 and TRBJ2-1; TRBD1 is a possible D gene (6 bases). Germline assignment: CDR1 MGHRA and CDR2 YSYEKL. The CDR3 loop spans 11 amino acids. V lost 4 bases to trimming and J lost 10 bases, with 8 bases between them.

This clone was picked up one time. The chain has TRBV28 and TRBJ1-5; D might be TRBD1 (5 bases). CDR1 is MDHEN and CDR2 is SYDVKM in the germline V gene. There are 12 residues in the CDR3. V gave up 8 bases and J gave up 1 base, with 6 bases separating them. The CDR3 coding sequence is TGTGCCAGCCGGGGGAGCAATCAGCCCCAGCATTTT. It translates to CASRGSNQPQHF.

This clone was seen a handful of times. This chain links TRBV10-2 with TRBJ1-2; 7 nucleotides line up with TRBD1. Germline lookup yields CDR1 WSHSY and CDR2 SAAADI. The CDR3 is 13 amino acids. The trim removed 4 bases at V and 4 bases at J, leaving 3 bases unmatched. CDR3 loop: CASSGDSGYGYTF. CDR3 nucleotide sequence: TGCGCCAGCAGTGGGGACAGCGGCTATGGCTACACCTTC.

This CDR3 is CASSLAASGGARNEQFF. As DNA, the CDR3 is TGTGCCAGCAGCTTAGCGGCTAGCGGGGGGGCCCGAAATGAGCAGTTCTTC. The chain joins TRBV7-2 to TRBJ2-1; 12 bases map to TRBD2. V lost 0 bases to trimming and J lost 7 bases; unmatched junction nucleotides: 7. The CDR3 totals 17 residues. Germline V gene sequence: CDR1 SGHTA, CDR2 FQGNSA.

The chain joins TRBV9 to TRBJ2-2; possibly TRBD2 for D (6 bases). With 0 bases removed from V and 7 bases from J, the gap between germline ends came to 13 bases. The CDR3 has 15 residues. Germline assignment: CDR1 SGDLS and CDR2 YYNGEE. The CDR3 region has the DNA TGTGCCAGCAGCGTAGCCTCGACTAGTCTCGGGGAGCTGTTTTTT. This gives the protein CASSVASTSLGELFF. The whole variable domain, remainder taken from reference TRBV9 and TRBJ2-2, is DSGVTQTPKHLITATGQRVTLRCSPRSGDLSVYWYQQSLDQGLQFLIQYYNGEERAKGNILERFSAQQFPDLHSELNLSSLELGDSALYFCASSVASTSLGELFFGEGSRLTVL.

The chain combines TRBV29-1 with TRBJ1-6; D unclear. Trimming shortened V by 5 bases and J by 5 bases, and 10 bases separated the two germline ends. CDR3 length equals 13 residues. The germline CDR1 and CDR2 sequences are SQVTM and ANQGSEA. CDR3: CSVRVYDNSPLHF. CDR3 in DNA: TGCAGCGTTAGAGTTTACGATAATTCACCCCTCCACTTT.

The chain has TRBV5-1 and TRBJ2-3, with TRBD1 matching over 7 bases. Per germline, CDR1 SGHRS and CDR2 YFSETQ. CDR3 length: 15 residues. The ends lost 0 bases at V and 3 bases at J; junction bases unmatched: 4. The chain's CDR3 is CASSLGQGLTDTQYF. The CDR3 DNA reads TGCGCCAGCAGCTTGGGACAGGGATTGACAGATACGCAGTATTTT.

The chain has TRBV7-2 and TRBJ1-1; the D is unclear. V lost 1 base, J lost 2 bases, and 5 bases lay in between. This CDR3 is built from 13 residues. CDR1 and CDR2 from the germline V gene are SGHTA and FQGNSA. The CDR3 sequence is CASSLGRNTEAFF. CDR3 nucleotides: TGTGCCAGCAGCTTAGGCAGAAACACTGAAGCTTTCTTT.

The CDR3 reads CASSRVADQPQHF. The CDR3 DNA sequence: TGTGCCAGCAGCCGCGTGGCGGATCAGCCCCAGCATTTT. V usage is TRBV28 and J usage is TRBJ1-5, with D hard to call. The CDR3 loop spans 13 amino acids. Trimming took 6 bases from V and 5 from J, leaving 11 bases between them. The germline gives CDR1 MDHEN, CDR2 SYDVKM. Supplemented by reference TRBV28 and TRBJ1-5, the full variable domain reads DVKVTQSSRYLVKRTGEKVFLECVQDMDHENMFWYRQDPGLGLRLIYFSYDVKMKEKGDIPEGYSVSREKKERFSLILESASTNQTSMYLCASSRVADQPQHFGDGTRLSIL.

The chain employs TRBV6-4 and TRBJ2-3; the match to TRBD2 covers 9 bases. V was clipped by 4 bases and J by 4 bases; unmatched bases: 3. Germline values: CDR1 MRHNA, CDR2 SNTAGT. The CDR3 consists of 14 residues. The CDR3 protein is CASSAGGGADTQYF. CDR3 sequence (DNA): TGTGCCAGCAGTGCAGGCGGGGGGGCAGATACGCAGTATTTT.

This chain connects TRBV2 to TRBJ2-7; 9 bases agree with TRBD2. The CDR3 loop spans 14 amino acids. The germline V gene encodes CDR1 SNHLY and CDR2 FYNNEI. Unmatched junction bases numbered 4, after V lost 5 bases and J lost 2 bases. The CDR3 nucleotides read TGTGCCAGCAGTAAGAGCGGGAGGACCTACGAGCAGTACTTC. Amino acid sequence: CASSKSGRTYEQYF.

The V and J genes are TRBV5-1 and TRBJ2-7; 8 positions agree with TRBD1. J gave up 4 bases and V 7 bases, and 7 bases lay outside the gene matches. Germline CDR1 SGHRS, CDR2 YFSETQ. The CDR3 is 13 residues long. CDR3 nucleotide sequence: TGCGCCAGCCTTAAACAGGGGGGATACGAGCAGTACTTC. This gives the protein CASLKQGGYEQYF.

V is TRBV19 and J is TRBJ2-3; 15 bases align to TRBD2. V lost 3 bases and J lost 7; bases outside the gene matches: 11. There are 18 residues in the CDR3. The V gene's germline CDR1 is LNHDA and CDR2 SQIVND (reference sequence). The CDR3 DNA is TGTGCCAGTAGTATGACCGGACTAGCGGGGGGGCTAGTGAATACGCAGTATTTT. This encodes CASSMTGLAGGLVNTQYF.

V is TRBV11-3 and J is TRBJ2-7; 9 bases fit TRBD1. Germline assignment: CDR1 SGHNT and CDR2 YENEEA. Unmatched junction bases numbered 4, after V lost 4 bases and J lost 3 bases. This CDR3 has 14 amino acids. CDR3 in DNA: TGTGCCAGCAGCTCGGGACAGGGCCTCTACGAGCAGTACTTC. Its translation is CASSSGQGLYEQYF.

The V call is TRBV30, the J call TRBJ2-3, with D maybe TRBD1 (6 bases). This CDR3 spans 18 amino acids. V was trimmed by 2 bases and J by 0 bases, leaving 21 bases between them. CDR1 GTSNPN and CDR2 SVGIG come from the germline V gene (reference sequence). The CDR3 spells CAWSLGSTGTTSTDTQYF. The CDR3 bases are TGTGCCTGGAGTCTAGGATCAACAGGGACAACTAGCACAGATACGCAGTATTTT.

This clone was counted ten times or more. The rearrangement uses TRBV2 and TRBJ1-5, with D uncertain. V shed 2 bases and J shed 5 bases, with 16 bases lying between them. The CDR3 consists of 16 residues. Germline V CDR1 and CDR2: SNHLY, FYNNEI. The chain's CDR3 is CASSEQASRHDQPQHF. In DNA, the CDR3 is TGTGCCAGCAGTGAACAGGCTAGTCGGCACGATCAGCCCCAGCATTTT. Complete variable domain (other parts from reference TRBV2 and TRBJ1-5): EPEVTQTPSHQVTQMGQEVILRCVPISNHLYFYWYRQILGQKVEFLVSFYNNEISEKSEIFDDQFSVERPDGSNFTLKIRSTKLEDSAMYFCASSEQASRHDQPQHFGDGTRLSIL.